Described below is a single TCR beta chain sequence and its context. Random hexamers served to reverse transcribe roughly 0.45 to 1 ug RNA. Via MiXCR, TCRdb re-called the immunoSEQ multiplex PCR reads, giving one row per CDR3 protein. The sample records some 130,000 distinct CDR3 sequences, 95% being singletons. The CDR3 spans 16 residues. The data are from a study of CD8 T cells in Susac syndrome. The sample was CD8+ T cells from PBMCs. The chain links TRBV21-1 to TRBJ1-2; the D call TRBD1 from the table was never checked on the DNA. TRBV21-1 corresponds to a pseudogene. The TCR sequence derives from a human donor with Susac syndrome. The CDR3 bases are TGTGCCAGCAGCCACCTTGACAATGGGACAGGGCGAGGCTACACCTTC. As protein: CASSHLDNGTGRGYTF.